This T cell receptor (beta chain) originates from a study of T cell responses to AZD1222 COVID-19 vaccine. This CDR3 region has 14 residues. Trimming removed 4 bases from V and 2 bases from J, with 9 bases in between. CDR1 MGHRA and CDR2 YSYEKL come from the germline V gene. Sequencing used immunoSEQ multiplex PCR; TCRdb keeps in-frame clones, though not all of them. The sample holds about 130,000 clones, about four fifths seen once. The V gene is TRBV4-1, the J gene TRBJ1-5; D is possibly TRBD1 (6 bases). The sequence was obtained from an adult in good health. The specimen was peripheral blood, collected on day 0 of AZD1222 vaccination. The CDR3 region has the DNA TGCGCCAGCAGCCTGGACAGCGGCAATCAGCCCCAGCATTTT. It is translated as CASSLDSGNQPQHF.